These T cell receptor beta chains were read from a single sample in a study of T cell changes during pregnancy in multiple sclerosis. Using immunoSEQ multiplex PCR, the repertoire was profiled, and TCRdb retains in-frame clones only, with some absent. This sample has 40,000 to 50,000 clones, with roughly 90% found just once. The sample was CD4+ T cells from peripheral blood mononuclear cells, taken in the third trimester of pregnancy. These receptors came from a female donor with multiple sclerosis, enrolled in a pregnancy study. Both conserved end residues are part of each CDR3. Fields, in order: clone size, J gene, V gene, D gene, CDR3 DNA, CDR3 protein. A D gene is named only where the DNA matches it firmly. Not all rows give a size; the values are once, few, many and, for expanded clones, a class.

. TRBJ2-6 TRBV29-1 . TGCAGCGCAACCCACGGCTCTGGGGCCAACGTCCTGACTTTC CSATHGSGANVLTF
. TRBJ2-5 TRBV2 . TGTGCCAGCAGTGCGGGAGAGACCCAGTACTTC CASSAGETQYF
once TRBJ1-1 TRBV28 TRBD1 TGTGCCAGCAGTGATTTGGACAGGGTAACTGAAGCTTTCTTT CASSDLDRVTEAFF
. TRBJ2-7 TRBV7-2 TRBD2 TGTGCCAGCAGCTCTCCACTACTAGCGGGAGTCGGCGAGCAGTACTTC CASSSPLLAGVGEQYF
. TRBJ2-7 TRBV4-3 . TGCGCCAGCAGCCAAGATACAGGCTACTACGAGCAGTACTTC CASSQDTGYYEQYF
. TRBJ2-3 TRBV7-9 . TGTGCCAGCAGCTTAGCAGTTCCCCACTCTAGCACAGATACGCAGTATTTT CASSLAVPHSSTDTQYF
. TRBJ2-1 TRBV15 . TGTGCCACCAGCAGTTTTTCGACTTACAATGAGCAGTTCTTC CATSSFSTYNEQFF
. TRBJ1-1 TRBV11-2 . TGTGCCAGCAGCTTACTAGGGGGGAACACTGAAGCTTTCTTT CASSLLGGNTEAFF
. TRBJ2-3 TRBV5-6 TRBD2 TGTGCCAGCAGCTCCTCGGGAGGGCTCACAGATACGCAGTATTTT CASSSSGGLTDTQYF
. TRBJ2-7 TRBV9 . TGTGCCAGCAGCGTGATCCCGGGGGACGAGCAGTACTTC CASSVIPGDEQYF
. TRBJ1-5 TRBV18 . TGTGCCAGCTCTCTCAATGCGGATCAGCCCCAGCATTTT CASSLNADQPQHF
. TRBJ1-2 TRBV29-1 . TGCAGCGGGGCGGGGTCGAACTATGGCTACACCTTC CSGAGSNYGYTF
. TRBJ1-1 TRBV19 TRBD1 TGTGCCAGTAGTATCGACAGGGGCTCGAACACTGAAGCTTTCTTT CASSIDRGSNTEAFF
. TRBJ1-1 TRBV7-2 TRBD1 TGTGCCAGCAGTAAGGGACAGGGGCCGAGGACTGAAGCTTTCTTT CASSKGQGPRTEAFF
. TRBJ2-7 TRBV7-2 TRBD2 TGTGCCAGCAGCCCTAGGGCGGGGGTGGGAAGCTCCTACGAGCAGTACTTC CASSPRAGVGSSYEQYF